These 19 T cell receptor beta chains were all obtained from the same sample, sequenced in a study of blood T cell repertoires in COVID-19. Assay: immunoSEQ multiplex PCR; the TCRdb copy retains only in-frame clones and omits some. The sample lists around 190,000 clones; 75% to 85% were seen once. Sequencing input: peripheral blood. The receptor set was obtained from a human donor in a cohort sampled during active COVID-19.

The V and J genes are TRBV2 and TRBJ1-3; D may be TRBD1 (6 bases). The CDR3 covers 13 residues. V lost 8 bases and J 6 bases, leaving 14 bases between the germline ends. Germline V gene data show CDR1 as SNHLY and CDR2 as FYNNEI. CDR3 amino acids: CASGTRNANTIYF. The CDR3 DNA follows: TGTGCCAGCGGGACAAGGAACGCAAACACCATATATTTT.

This clone turned up a few times. J is TRBJ2-3 and V is TRBV10-2; the D is unclear. CDR1 is WSHSY and CDR2 is SAAADI in the germline V gene. The CDR3 spans 15 residues. Trimming stripped 2 bases from V and 3 bases from J, with 12 bases between. The CDR3 region is CASSELGLKTDTQYF. In nucleotides, the CDR3 is TGCGCCAGCAGTGAGCTTGGTCTAAAAACAGATACGCAGTATTTT.

The rearrangement joins TRBV5-1 to TRBJ1-3, with 7 bases that match TRBD1. J lost 0 bases, V lost 4 bases, and 10 bases had no gene match. CDR1 SGHRS and CDR2 YFSETQ come from the germline V gene. This CDR3 has 17 residues. CDR3 DNA sequence: TGCGCCAGCAGCGGCACTCAGGGGGGAAGCTCTGGAAACACCATATATTTT. This translates into CASSGTQGGSSGNTIYF.

The J gene is TRBJ1-3, the V gene TRBV7-2; no firm D call. Trimming stripped 4 bases from V and 0 bases from J, with 4 bases between. Germline assignment: CDR1 SGHTA and CDR2 FQGNSA. The CDR3 contains 13 residues. As DNA, the CDR3 is TGTGCCAGCAGCTCCTTCTCTGGAAACACCATATATTTT. It yields the protein CASSSFSGNTIYF. Using reference TRBV7-2 and TRBJ1-3 for the parts outside the CDR3, the full variable domain is GAGVSQSPSNKVTEKGKDVELRCDPISGHTALYWYRQSLGQGLEFLIYFQGNSAPDKSGLPSDRFSAERTGGSVSTLTIQRTQQEDSAVYLCASSSFSGNTIYFGEGSWLTVV.

The CDR3 here is CASSEEGTSSDTQYF. In DNA form, the CDR3 reads TGTGCCAGCAGTGAAGAGGGGACTAGTTCGGATACGCAGTATTTT. The chain joins TRBV2 to TRBJ2-3, with 8 bases fitting TRBD2. Germline V lookup: CDR1 SNHLY, CDR2 FYNNEI. The CDR3 is 15 residues long. J gave up 6 bases and V 1 base, and 6 bases lay outside the gene matches.

This chain uses TRBV27 with TRBJ2-1, with 9 bases fitting TRBD2. After removal of 8 bases from V and 2 bases from J, the junction contained 10 bases not matched to a gene. The CDR3 spans 16 residues. CDR1 is MNHEY, CDR2 SMNVEV, per germline (reference sequence). The CDR3 here is CASSSLTSGPYNEQFF. The DNA of the CDR3 is TGTGCCAGCTCCTCGCTGACTAGCGGCCCCTACAATGAGCAGTTCTTC.

This chain links TRBV5-4 with TRBJ2-3, with TRBD2 matching 8 bases. Germline CDR1 reads SGHNT; CDR2 reads YYREEE (reference sequence). There are 16 residues in the CDR3. V was pared by 4 bases and J by 0 bases, with 7 bases of the junction left unmatched. CDR3 sequence reads: CASSGIAGTSTDTQYF. The CDR3 DNA sequence: TGTGCCAGCAGCGGAATAGCGGGGACTAGCACAGATACGCAGTATTTT.

This rearrangement joins TRBV3-1 (or the pseudogene TRBV3-2) to TRBJ1-1, with D possibly TRBD1 on 5 matching bases. CDR1 is LGHDT and CDR2 is YNNKEL in the germline V gene (reference sequence). The CDR3 sequence is 13 residues long. V was shortened by 6 bases and J by 4 bases, with 12 bases between the two germline ends. The CDR3 DNA reads TGTGCCAGCAGTCAAAGGGGTAGCACTGAAGCTTTCTTT. Protein: CASSQRGSTEAFF.

V usage is TRBV20-1 and J usage is TRBJ1-5; D ambiguous. The germline CDR1 and CDR2 sequences are DFQATT and SNEGSKA (reference sequence). The CDR3 loop spans 13 amino acids. With 3 bases removed from V and 8 bases from J, the gap between germline ends came to 14 bases. The CDR3 DNA is TGCAGTGCTAGTCCCATACGAGTGGAGCCCCAGCATTTT. Translated: CSASPIRVEPQHF.

The sample holds one count of this clone. The chain uses TRBV4-2 and TRBJ1-5; D might be TRBD1 (6 bases). V gave up 0 bases and J gave up 4 bases, with 13 bases separating them. CDR3 length: 16 residues. Germline V gene sequence: CDR1 LGHNA, CDR2 YNFKEQ. Here the CDR3 reads CASSQEIGGSNQPQHF. Here the CDR3 DNA reads TGTGCCAGCAGCCAAGAAATAGGGGGAAGTAATCAGCCCCAGCATTTT.

The chain carries TRBV5-6 and TRBJ1-1; 8 nucleotides agree with TRBD1. The V and J ends lost 4 bases and 7 bases, in that order; junction bases with no gene match: 6. CDR1 and CDR2 from the germline V gene are SGHDT and YYEEEE. The CDR3 runs to 13 residues. Written as DNA, the CDR3 is TGTGCCAGCAGCCCGGGACAGGCGTTTGAAGCTTTCTTT. Protein: CASSPGQAFEAFF.

The rearrangement uses TRBV30 and TRBJ2-1, with D perhaps TRBD1 (5 bases). CDR1 and CDR2 (germline): GTSNPN, SVGIG (reference sequence). This CDR3 contains 10 residues. Trimming cost V 1 base and J 11 bases, with 6 bases left between them. Here the CDR3 reads CAWSDRKQFF. CDR3 bases: TGTGCCTGGAGTGACAGGAAGCAGTTCTTC.

The rearrangement joins TRBV28 to TRBJ1-5; D unclear. The CDR3 runs to 15 residues. Per germline, CDR1 MDHEN and CDR2 SYDVKM. Trimming left V 3 bases short and J 9 bases short, with 18 bases between. The CDR3 DNA sequence: TGTGCCAGCAGTTTCCCGAGGGCAATTGTCAGGCCCCAGCATTTT. Residues: CASSFPRAIVRPQHF.

The rearrangement links TRBV5-1 to TRBJ2-7; 13 bases line up with TRBD2. This CDR3 has 16 residues. J was trimmed by 2 bases and V by 1 base; bases with no gene match: 3. Germline V gives CDR1 SGHRS, CDR2 YFSETQ. CDR3 in DNA: TGCGCCAGCAGCTTGACTAGCGGGAGGGGACCCTACGAGCAGTACTTC. Translated: CASSLTSGRGPYEQYF. Filled out from reference TRBV5-1 and TRBJ2-7, the complete variable domain reads KAGVTQTPRYLIKTRGQQVTLSCSPISGHRSVSWYQQTPGQGLQFLFEYFSETQRNKGNFPGRFSGRQFSNSRSEMNVSTLELGDSALYLCASSLTSGRGPYEQYFGPGTRLTVT.

The V gene is TRBV18, the J gene TRBJ1-6; D perhaps matches TRBD1 (5 bases). The V end was cut by 6 bases, the J end by 7 bases, with 16 bases between. Germline CDR1 is KGHSH and CDR2 is LQKENI. This CDR3 contains 15 residues. The CDR3 nucleotides read TGTGCCAGCTCCTCGACAGTAAACGGCAATTCACCCCTCCACTTT. Residues: CASSSTVNGNSPLHF.

The chain carries TRBV19 and TRBJ2-3; D remains unclear. Germline V lookup: CDR1 LNHDA, CDR2 SQIVND (reference sequence). This CDR3 is 14 amino acids long. Deletions cut 7 bases from V and 0 bases from J, with 11 bases between. The CDR3: CASKTAFSTDTQYF. The CDR3 bases are TGTGCCAGTAAGACTGCTTTTAGCACAGATACGCAGTATTTT.

The J gene is TRBJ1-3, the V gene TRBV28; possible D gene TRBD1, 5 bases. Trimming removed 2 bases from V and 0 bases from J, with 17 bases in between. The CDR3 totals 18 residues. Germline-derived CDR1 and CDR2 are MDHEN and SYDVKM. The CDR3 nucleotides read TGTGCCAGCAGTTTAACCTTGTCGCCACAGGCCTCTGGAAACACCATATATTTT. It encodes CASSLTLSPQASGNTIYF.

V and J are TRBV7-2 and TRBJ2-3, with 9 bases aligning to TRBD2. The CDR3 covers 15 residues. Germline V gene sequence: CDR1 SGHTA, CDR2 FQGNSA. V was pared by 7 bases and J by 3 bases, with 8 bases of the junction left unmatched. The CDR3 sequence is CASNPGLAGTDTQYF. CDR3 coding DNA: TGTGCCAGCAACCCGGGGCTAGCGGGAACAGATACGCAGTATTTT.

In its sample, this clone was seen once. The chain has TRBV5-1 and TRBJ2-3, with TRBD2 as a possible D gene (6 bases). V was shortened by 0 bases and J by 0 bases, with 17 bases between the two germline ends. Germline values: CDR1 SGHRS, CDR2 YFSETQ. The CDR3 contains 18 residues. CDR3 in DNA: TGCGCCAGCAGCTTGGTTCCGTTCTCGGACTACAGCACAGATACGCAGTATTTT. It codes for CASSLVPFSDYSTDTQYF.